The 14 T cell receptor beta chains below all came from one sample that was sequenced in a study of control samples from healthy donors and cancer patients. Assay used: immunoSEQ multiplex PCR; TCRdb lists only in-frame clones, some missing. The sample lists 120,000 to 150,000 clones; about 90% were seen once. Specimen: blood. Receptors originate from a man aged 18 to 29 in good health.

The gene calls are TRBV5-6 and TRBJ1-3; 9 bases are shared with TRBD1. The CDR3 totals 15 residues. V shed 2 bases, J shed 7 bases, and the junction held 7 bases outside the gene matches. Looked up from germline, CDR1 is SGHDT and CDR2 is YYEEEE. CDR3 DNA: TGTGCCAGCAGCTTAAAGGGACAGGGAGGCAACACCATATATTTT. Its protein is CASSLKGQGGNTIYF.

Only one count was recorded for this clone. The chain employs TRBV25-1 and TRBJ2-4; 10 bases are shared with TRBD1. This CDR3 comprises 16 residues. The V segment lost 5 bases and the J segment 4 bases; nucleotides outside the gene matches: 8. Looked up from germline, CDR1 is MGHDK and CDR2 is SYGVNS. This CDR3 is CASSPRTGGPKNIQYF. The CDR3 DNA is TGTGCCAGCAGTCCACGGACAGGGGGACCTAAAAACATTCAGTACTTC.

This chain uses TRBV18 with TRBJ2-4, with 7 bases that match TRBD1. V shed 3 bases and J 3 bases; nucleotides not matched to a gene: 8. This CDR3 region has 16 residues. CDR1 and CDR2 from the germline V gene are KGHSH and LQKENI. The CDR3 bases are TGTGCCAGCTCACCTAGACAGGGTGGAGGCAAAAACATTCAGTACTTC. This translates into CASSPRQGGGKNIQYF.

The J gene is TRBJ1-2, the V gene TRBV6-5; D is possibly TRBD1 (5 bases). CDR1 and CDR2 from the germline V gene are MNHEY and SVGAGI. CDR3 length equals 13 residues. Trimming cost V 6 bases and J 2 bases, with 10 bases left between them. The CDR3 DNA reads TGTGCCAGCAGGGTGGGGCTCAACTATGGCTACACCTTC. It encodes CASRVGLNYGYTF.

The CDR3 loop is CASSLRSGGYNQPQHF. The CDR3 bases are TGTGCCAGCAGCTTGCGGTCAGGGGGTTACAATCAGCCCCAGCATTTT. The chain is built from TRBV5-6 and TRBJ1-5; 7 bases line up with TRBD1. This CDR3 contains 16 residues. The junction had 7 bases not matched to a gene; V was cut back by 1 base and J by 3 bases. Germline CDR1 and CDR2: SGHDT and YYEEEE.

The chain joins TRBV5-1 to TRBJ2-3; D gene ambiguous. The V gene's germline CDR1 is SGHRS and CDR2 YFSETQ. The CDR3 loop spans 12 amino acids. The germline V and J ends were trimmed by 4 bases and 0 bases, with 3 bases remaining between them. CDR3 DNA sequence: TGCGCCAGCAGCCATAGCACAGATACGCAGTATTTT. This codes for CASSHSTDTQYF.

The chain has TRBV7-9 and TRBJ2-1, with 8 positions matching TRBD2. Trimming took 5 bases from V and 4 from J; bases not matched to a gene: 7. Per the germline V gene, CDR1 is SEHNR and CDR2 is FQNEAQ (reference sequence). CDR3 size: 15 residues. The CDR3 is CASSRASGGYNEQFF. The CDR3, as DNA: TGTGCCAGCAGCCGAGCAAGCGGGGGATACAATGAGCAGTTCTTC.

The gene calls are TRBV12-3 or TRBV12-4 and TRBJ2-7; D uncertain. V lost 3 bases and J lost 10, with 13 bases in between. The length of the CDR3 is 12 residues. CDR3 residues: CASSFSSLSQYF. The CDR3 region has the DNA TGTGCCAGCAGTTTCTCTAGTTTGTCACAGTACTTC.

Details on this clone: One end of the junction varies from germline; a read error may be responsible. The chain has TRBV20-1 and TRBJ1-2; 7 nucleotides line up with TRBD1. The CDR3 consists of 10 residues. Germline CDR1 DFQATT, CDR2 SNEGSKA (reference sequence). CDR3 residues: CSARQDRAHF. The CDR3 coding sequence is TGCAGTGCTCGACAAGACAGGGCCCACTTC.

V gene TRBV7-9 combines with J gene TRBJ2-1, with D possibly being TRBD1 (5 bases). The germline CDR1 and CDR2 sequences are SEHNR and FQNEAQ (reference sequence). The CDR3 has 15 amino acids. Between the trimmed V and J ends, which lost 1 base and 4 bases, there was a span of 11 bases. This chain's CDR3 is CASSLEGQGYNEQFF. Here the CDR3 DNA reads TGTGCCAGCAGCTTAGAAGGCCAGGGATACAATGAGCAGTTCTTC.

This clone was picked up one time. The V and J genes are TRBV18 and TRBJ2-3; 14 positions agree with TRBD2. The germline V gene encodes CDR1 KGHSH and CDR2 LQKENI. With V trimmed by 3 bases and J by 9 bases, 5 bases remained unmatched. There are 15 residues in the CDR3. This CDR3 reads CASSPGLAGAETQYF. The CDR3 DNA reads TGTGCCAGCTCACCGGGACTAGCGGGGGCTGAAACGCAGTATTTT.

This clone was recorded only once. The CDR3 loop is CASAGGPWSNQPQHF. In DNA form, the CDR3 reads TGTGCCAGCGCCGGGGGGCCGTGGAGCAATCAGCCCCAGCATTTT. The chain couples TRBV18 to TRBJ1-5, with a weak D call TRBD1 (6 bases). CDR1 KGHSH and CDR2 LQKENI come from the germline V gene. The CDR3 totals 15 residues. With 8 bases removed from V and 1 base from J, the gap between germline ends came to 15 bases.

The genes are TRBV9 and TRBJ1-2, with TRBD1 matching over 8 bases. CDR3 length equals 15 residues. With 3 bases clipped from V and 4 bases from J, the junction kept 8 bases outside the gene matches. The germline CDR1 and CDR2 sequences are SGDLS and YYNGEE. CDR3 sequence (DNA): TGTGCCAGCAGCGGACCGCGGACAGGGCCCTATGGCTACACCTTC. Translation: CASSGPRTGPYGYTF.

J is TRBJ1-5 and V is TRBV6-2 or TRBV6-3; 10 bases line up with TRBD1. Per germline, CDR1 MNHEY and CDR2 SVGEGT. The length of the CDR3 is 15 residues. V lost 5 bases, J lost 6 bases, and 7 bases stayed unmatched. The CDR3 loop reads CASSPGTGVGQPQHF. The CDR3 DNA follows: TGTGCCAGCAGTCCCGGGACAGGGGTCGGTCAGCCCCAGCATTTT.